The sequence of this T cell receptor (beta chain) was determined in a study of CD8 T cells in Susac syndrome (dated by TCRdb to between 2019 and 2020). A note on the overall study: Of the Susac syndrome patients who were sequenced, eight were in clinical remission while roughly 6 had clinically active disease. Susac syndrome patients were therapy-naive, on corticosteroids (some also receiving IVIg), or on IVIg alone at blood withdrawal. Repertoire sequencing was used to test whether CD8+ T cell activation and differentiation in Susac syndrome was antigen driven.

Concerning this clonotype: The clone's antigen remains unknown. No base-level quality is on record; no much larger clone is a single base apart.

RNA was extracted using the RNeasy kit, and about 0.45 to 1 ug of the RNA was reverse transcribed with random hexamers. The immunoSEQ multiplex PCR assay, covering 54 Vbeta and 13 Jbeta segments, was used to amplify TCR beta CDR3 regions. To correct PCR amplification bias, a synthetic template baseline was used for both primer optimization and computational correction. Per the original workflow: Only productive sequences were kept, with reads annotated to V, D and J genes according to IMGT and analyzed in immunoSEQ Analyzer. Clonality was calculated as one minus the Shannon entropy normalized by log2 of the number of productive unique sequences. Public and private clones were assessed among the 100 most prevalent clones of each patient and control. Clones were defined as Susac-specific if absent from the healthy and MS cohorts, from 900 to 1,300 published viral clones and from other ImmuneACCESS disease sequences. The raw public reads went through TCRdb reprocessing: fastp at Q25, MiXCR clone calling, in-frame beta chains kept. Rows merge per CDR3 protein into single entries with the most common DNA and genes. The V and J calls come from TCRdb's annotation, not from the publication. The sample contains some 250,000 distinct CDR3 sequences, about 95% of them found a single time. The leading ten clones occupy approximately 0.094% of the sample.

Peripheral blood CD8+ and CD4+ T cells from healthy donors, Susac syndrome patients and multiple sclerosis patients were profiled using high-throughput TCR beta sequencing. The Susac syndrome patients fulfilled recently defined diagnostic criteria for either definite or probable disease. Bulk CD8+ and CD4+ T cells were purified magnetically by negative isolation, whereas CD8+ TEMRA cells were enriched by FACS. Blood was drawn into EDTA tubes, processed within 24 hours, and PBMCs were isolated by density gradient centrifugation. PBMCs intended for TCR sequencing were cryopreserved in liquid nitrogen and thawed later in a water bath at 37 degrees C. A purity of at least 90% was achieved for sorted or isolated CD4+, CD8+ and CD8+ TEMRA cells. The germline V gene (reference sequence) supplies CDR1 MNHEY and CDR2 SMNVEV. The CDR3, cysteine through phenylalanine, is 12 amino acids long. Kept here is only the CDR3 DNA, which spans 36 bases and is read in frame from base 1. V gives up 7 bases and J gives up 6 bases, and the segment between their germline ends measures 11 bases.

Points the paper makes about the study in general: The number of individuals in the TCR sequencing and HLA analysis was recognized as being relatively small. In the CD4+ T cell repertoire of Susac syndrome patients, clonal expansion was not detected.

Sequencing used CD4+ T cells from PBMCs. The TCR was taken from a human donor with Susac syndrome. The V and J segments used are TRBV27 and TRBJ2-3; the D segment could be TRBD2, given 5 matching bases. The DNA sequence is TGTGCCAGCACAGACACGGGGGATACGCAGTATTTT. Translated, this gives CASTDTGDTQYF.